In this sample, the clone carrying this T cell receptor (beta chain) turned up a few times. This sample is drawn from a study of blood T cells in healthy people across ages. Study-wide background: The capture of about one barcoded beta molecule per two T cells was achieved by template switching.

A second PCR of about 6 to 11 cycles used a sample-barcoded 5' primer and a J-beta primer mix. Each TCR beta cDNA got a 12-nucleotide random molecular identifier. CDR3-containing paired-end reads numbered at least 2.5 million in each sample. MiXCR, run by TCRdb on the 5' RACE reads, gives a single entry per CDR3 protein. Of 1.4 million or so distinct CDR3 sequences listed, about 42% are singletons. Germline CDR1 ENHRY, CDR2 SYGVKD. Deletions cut 6 bases from V and 4 bases from J, with 10 bases between. This CDR3 contains 13 residues. Material: blood. The rearrangement joins TRBV10-3 to TRBJ2-1, with unresolved D. The origin of this receptor is a woman aged 18 to 35 in good health. The CDR3 here is CAISNVGYNEQFF. The DNA for the CDR3 is TGTGCCATCAGCAACGTAGGGTACAATGAGCAGTTCTTC.